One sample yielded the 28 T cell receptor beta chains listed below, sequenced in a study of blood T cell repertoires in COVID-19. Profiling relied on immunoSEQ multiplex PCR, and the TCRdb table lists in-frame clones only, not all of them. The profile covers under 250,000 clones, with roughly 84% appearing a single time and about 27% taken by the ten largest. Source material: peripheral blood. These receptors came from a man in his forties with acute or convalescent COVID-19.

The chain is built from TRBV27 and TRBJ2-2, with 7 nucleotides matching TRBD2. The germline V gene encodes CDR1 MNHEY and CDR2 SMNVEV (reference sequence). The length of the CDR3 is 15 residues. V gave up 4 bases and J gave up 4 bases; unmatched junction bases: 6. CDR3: CASSSRSGLTGELFF. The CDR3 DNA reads TGTGCCAGCAGTTCTCGTAGCGGGCTCACCGGGGAGCTGTTTTTT.

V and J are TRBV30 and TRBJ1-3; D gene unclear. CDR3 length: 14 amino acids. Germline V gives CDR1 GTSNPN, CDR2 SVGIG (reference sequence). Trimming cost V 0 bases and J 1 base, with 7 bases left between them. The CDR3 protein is CAWSVSRSGNTIYF. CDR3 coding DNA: TGTGCCTGGAGTGTCTCCCGGTCTGGAAACACCATATATTTT.

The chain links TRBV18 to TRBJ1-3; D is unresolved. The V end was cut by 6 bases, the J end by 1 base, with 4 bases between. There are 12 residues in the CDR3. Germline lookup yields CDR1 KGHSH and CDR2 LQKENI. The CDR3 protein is CASSESGNTIYF. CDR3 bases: TGTGCCAGCTCGGAGTCTGGAAACACCATATATTTT.

CDR3 region: CASSPMEPGLASNEQFF. The CDR3 DNA follows: TGTGCCAGCAGTCCGATGGAACCGGGACTAGCTTCCAATGAGCAGTTCTTC. The chain has TRBV27 and TRBJ2-1; 9 nucleotides align to TRBD2. V lost 5 bases and J lost 6; bases outside the gene matches: 14. This CDR3 is built from 17 residues. Germline assignment: CDR1 MNHEY and CDR2 SMNVEV (reference sequence).

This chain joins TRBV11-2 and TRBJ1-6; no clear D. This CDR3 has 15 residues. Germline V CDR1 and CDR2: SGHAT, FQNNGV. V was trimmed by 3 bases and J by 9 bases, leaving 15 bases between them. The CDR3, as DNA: TGTGCCAGCAGCTTCGCGTGGAGGGCCCGTTCACCCCTCCACTTT. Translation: CASSFAWRARSPLHF.

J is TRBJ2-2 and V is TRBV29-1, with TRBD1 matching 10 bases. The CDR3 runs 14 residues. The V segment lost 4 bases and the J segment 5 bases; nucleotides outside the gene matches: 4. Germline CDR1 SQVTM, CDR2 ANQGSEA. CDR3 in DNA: TGCAGCGTTGTGGGGACAGGGGTTACCGGGGAGCTGTTTTTT. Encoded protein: CSVVGTGVTGELFF.

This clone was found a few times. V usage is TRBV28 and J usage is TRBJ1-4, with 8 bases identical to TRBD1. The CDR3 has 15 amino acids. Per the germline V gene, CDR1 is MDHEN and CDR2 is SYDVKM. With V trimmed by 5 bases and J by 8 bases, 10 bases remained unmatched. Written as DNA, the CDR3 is TGTGCCAGCAGTCGTGACAGGGGTTGGGACGAAAAACTGTTTTTT. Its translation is CASSRDRGWDEKLFF.

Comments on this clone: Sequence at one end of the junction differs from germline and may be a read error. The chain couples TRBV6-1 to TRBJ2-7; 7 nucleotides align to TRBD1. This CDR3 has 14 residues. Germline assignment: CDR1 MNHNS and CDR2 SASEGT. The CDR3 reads CASSEGGSSYEQYF. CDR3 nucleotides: TGTGCCAGCAGCGAAGGGGGCAGCTCCTACGAGCAGTACTTC.

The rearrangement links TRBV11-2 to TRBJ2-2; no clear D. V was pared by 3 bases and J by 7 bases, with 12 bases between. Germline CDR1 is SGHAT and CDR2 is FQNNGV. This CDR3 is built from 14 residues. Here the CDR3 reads CASSFRSRDGELFF. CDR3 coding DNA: TGTGCCAGCAGCTTCCGGTCCCGAGACGGGGAGCTGTTTTTT. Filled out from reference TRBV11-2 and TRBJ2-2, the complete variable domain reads EAGVAQSPRYKIIEKRQSVAFWCNPISGHATLYWYQQILGQGPKLLIQFQNNGVVDDSQLPKDRFSAERLKGVDSTLKIQPAKLEDSAVYLCASSFRSRDGELFFGEGSRLTVL.

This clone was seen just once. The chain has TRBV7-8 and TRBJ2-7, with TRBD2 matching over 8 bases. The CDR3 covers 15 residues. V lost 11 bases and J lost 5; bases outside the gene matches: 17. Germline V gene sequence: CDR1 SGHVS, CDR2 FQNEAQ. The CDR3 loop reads CASHPWSGSGDEQYF. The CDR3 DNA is TGTGCCTCCCACCCCTGGAGCGGGAGCGGCGACGAGCAGTACTTC.

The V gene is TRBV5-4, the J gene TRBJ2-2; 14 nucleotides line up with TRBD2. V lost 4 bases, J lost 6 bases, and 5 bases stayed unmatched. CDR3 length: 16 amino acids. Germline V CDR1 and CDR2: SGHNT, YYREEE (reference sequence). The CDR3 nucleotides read TGTGCCAGCAGCCCTCCGGGACTAGCGGGAGCCGGGGAGCTGTTTTTT. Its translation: CASSPPGLAGAGELFF. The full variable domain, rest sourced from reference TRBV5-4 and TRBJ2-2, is ETGVTQSPTHLIKTRGQQVTLRCSSQSGHNTVSWYQQALGQGPQFIFQYYREEENGRGNFPPRFSGLQFPNYSSELNVNALELDDSALYLCASSPPGLAGAGELFFGEGSRLTVL.

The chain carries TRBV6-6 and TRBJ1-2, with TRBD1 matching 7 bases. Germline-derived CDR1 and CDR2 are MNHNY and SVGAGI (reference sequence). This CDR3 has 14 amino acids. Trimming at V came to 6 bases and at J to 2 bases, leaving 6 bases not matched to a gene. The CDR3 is CASRRTGENYGYTF. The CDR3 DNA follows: TGTGCCAGCAGACGTACAGGGGAGAACTATGGCTACACCTTC.

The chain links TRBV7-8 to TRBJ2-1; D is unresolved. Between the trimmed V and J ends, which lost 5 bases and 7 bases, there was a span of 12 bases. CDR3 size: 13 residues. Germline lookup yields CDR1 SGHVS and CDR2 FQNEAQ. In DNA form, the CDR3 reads TGTGCCAGCAGCCGACGACTGTCTAATGAGCAGTTCTTC. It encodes CASSRRLSNEQFF.

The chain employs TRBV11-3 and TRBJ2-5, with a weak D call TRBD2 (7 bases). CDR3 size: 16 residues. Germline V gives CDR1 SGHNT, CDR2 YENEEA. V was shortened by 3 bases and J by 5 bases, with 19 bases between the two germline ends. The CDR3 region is CASSLGPAGAGETQYF. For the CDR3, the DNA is TGTGCCAGCAGCTTGGGGCCCGCGGGGGCAGGGGAGACCCAGTACTTC. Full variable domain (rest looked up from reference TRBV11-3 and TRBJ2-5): EAGVVQSPRYKIIEKKQPVAFWCNPISGHNTLYWYLQNLGQGPELLIRYENEEAVDDSQLPKDRFSAERLKGVDSTLKIQPAELGDSAVYLCASSLGPAGAGETQYFGPGTRLLVL.

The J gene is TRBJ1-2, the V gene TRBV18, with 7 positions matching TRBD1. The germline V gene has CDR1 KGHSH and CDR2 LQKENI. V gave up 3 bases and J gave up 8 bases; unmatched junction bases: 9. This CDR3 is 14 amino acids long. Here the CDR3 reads CASSPRFQGEGYTF. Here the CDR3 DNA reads TGTGCCAGCTCACCTCGGTTCCAGGGGGAGGGCTACACCTTC.

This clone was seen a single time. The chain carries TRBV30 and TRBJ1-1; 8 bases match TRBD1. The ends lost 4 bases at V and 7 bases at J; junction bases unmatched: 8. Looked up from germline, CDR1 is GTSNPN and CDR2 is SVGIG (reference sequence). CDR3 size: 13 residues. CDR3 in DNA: TGTGCCTGGACCTCGGGCAGGGGGCGTGAAGCTTTCTTT. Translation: CAWTSGRGREAFF.

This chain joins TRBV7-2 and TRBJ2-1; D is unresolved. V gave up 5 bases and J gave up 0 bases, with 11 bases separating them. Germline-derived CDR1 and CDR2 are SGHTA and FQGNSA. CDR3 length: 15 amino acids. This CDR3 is CASSHDPSSYNEQFF. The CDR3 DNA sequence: TGTGCCAGCAGCCACGACCCTAGCTCCTACAATGAGCAGTTCTTC.

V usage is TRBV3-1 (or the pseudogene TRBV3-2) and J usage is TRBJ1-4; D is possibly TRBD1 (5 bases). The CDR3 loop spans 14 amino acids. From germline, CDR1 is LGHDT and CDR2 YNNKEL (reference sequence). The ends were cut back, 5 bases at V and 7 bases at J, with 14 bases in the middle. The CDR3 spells CASSSRRGGEKLFF. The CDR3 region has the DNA TGTGCCAGCAGCTCCAGGCGGGGGGGTGAAAAACTGTTTTTT.

The DNA for the CDR3 is TGTGCCAGCAGCCGGGACAGGGCGGGGGAGACCCAGTACTTC. This sequence encodes CASSRDRAGETQYF. The J gene is TRBJ2-5, the V gene TRBV11-2; 9 bases are a match to TRBD1. Per the germline V gene, CDR1 is SGHAT and CDR2 is FQNNGV. J was trimmed by 5 bases and V by 5 bases; bases with no gene match: 6. The CDR3 sequence is 14 residues long.

The CDR3 nucleotides are TGTGCCAGCCTTACCAGGGGAAATGAGCAGTTCTTC. This gives the protein CASLTRGNEQFF. This rearrangement joins TRBV27 to TRBJ2-1, with TRBD1 as a possible D gene (6 bases). Trimming shortened V by 8 bases and J by 7 bases, and 12 bases separated the two germline ends. Germline V CDR1 and CDR2: MNHEY, SMNVEV (reference sequence). The CDR3 loop spans 12 amino acids.

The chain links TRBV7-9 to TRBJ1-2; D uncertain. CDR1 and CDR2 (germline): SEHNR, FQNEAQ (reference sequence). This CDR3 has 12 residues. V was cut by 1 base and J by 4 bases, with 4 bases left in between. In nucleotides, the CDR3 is TGTGCCAGCAGCTTAGACGGCTATGGCTACACCTTC. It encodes CASSLDGYGYTF.

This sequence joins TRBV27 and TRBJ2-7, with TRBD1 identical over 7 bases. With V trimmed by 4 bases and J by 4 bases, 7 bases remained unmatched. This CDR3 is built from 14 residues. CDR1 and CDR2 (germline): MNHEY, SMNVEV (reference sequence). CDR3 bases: TGTGCCAGCAGTTCCCCTGGCAGGGGGTACGAGCAGTACTTC. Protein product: CASSSPGRGYEQYF.

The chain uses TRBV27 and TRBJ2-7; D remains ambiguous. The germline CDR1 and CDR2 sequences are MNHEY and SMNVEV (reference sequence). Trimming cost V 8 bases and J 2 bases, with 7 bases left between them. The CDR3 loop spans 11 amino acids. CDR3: CASHSTYEQYF. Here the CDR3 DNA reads TGTGCCAGCCACTCGACCTACGAGCAGTACTTC.

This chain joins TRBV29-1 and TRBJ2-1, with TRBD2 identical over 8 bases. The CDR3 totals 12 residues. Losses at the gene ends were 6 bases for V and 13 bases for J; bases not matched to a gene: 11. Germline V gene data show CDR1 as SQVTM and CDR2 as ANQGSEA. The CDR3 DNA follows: TGCAGCGTCGCTAACCGGGAGGGGACCCAGTTCTTC. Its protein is CSVANREGTQFF.

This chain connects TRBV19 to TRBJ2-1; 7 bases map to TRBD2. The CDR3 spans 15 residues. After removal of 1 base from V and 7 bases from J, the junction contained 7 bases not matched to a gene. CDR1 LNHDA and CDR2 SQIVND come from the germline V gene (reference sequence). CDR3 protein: CASSIGSGRKNEQFF. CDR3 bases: TGTGCCAGTAGTATAGGTAGCGGGCGAAAGAATGAGCAGTTCTTC.

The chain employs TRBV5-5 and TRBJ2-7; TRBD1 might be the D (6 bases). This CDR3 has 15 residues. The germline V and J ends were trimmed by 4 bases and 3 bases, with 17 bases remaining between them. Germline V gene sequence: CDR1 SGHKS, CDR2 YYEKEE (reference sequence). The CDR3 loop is CASSPTLDSVYEQYF. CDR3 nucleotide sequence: TGTGCCAGCAGCCCGACCTTGGACAGTGTCTACGAGCAGTACTTC.

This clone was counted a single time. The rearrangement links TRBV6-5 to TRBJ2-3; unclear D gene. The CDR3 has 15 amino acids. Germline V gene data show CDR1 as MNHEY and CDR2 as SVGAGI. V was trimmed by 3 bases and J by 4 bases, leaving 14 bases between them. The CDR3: CASSYSRVWADTQYF. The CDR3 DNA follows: TGTGCCAGCAGTTATTCCCGGGTGTGGGCAGATACGCAGTATTTT.

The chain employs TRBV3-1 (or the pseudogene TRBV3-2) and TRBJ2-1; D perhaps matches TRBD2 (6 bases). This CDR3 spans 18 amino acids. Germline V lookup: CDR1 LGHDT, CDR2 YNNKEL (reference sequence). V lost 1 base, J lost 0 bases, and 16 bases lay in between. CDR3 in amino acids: CASSQVVWRESSYNEQFF. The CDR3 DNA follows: TGTGCCAGCAGCCAAGTAGTGTGGCGGGAAAGCTCCTACAATGAGCAGTTCTTC.